These T cell receptor beta chains were read from a single sample in a study of blood T cell repertoires in COVID-19. Generated by immunoSEQ multiplex PCR, the TCRdb table keeps only in-frame clones and is missing some. The sample yields around 320,000 clones, approximately 85% seen once. The sample comprised peripheral blood. These TCRs come from a human donor in a cohort sampled during active COVID-19. Each CDR3 is given with its conserved first and last residue. A D gene is named only where the DNA matches it firmly. For some rows the clone size is stated as once, few or many, or as a class when expanded; others skip it.

J gene | D gene | V gene | clone size | CDR3 protein | CDR3 DNA
TRBJ1-3 | TRBD1 | TRBV3-1/TRBV3-2 | NA | CASSSYRGSYGNTIYF | TGTGCCAGCAGTTCCTACAGGGGATCTTATGGAAACACCATATATTTT
TRBJ1-6 | TRBD1 | TRBV2 | NA | CASSGLRQGNSPLHF | TGTGCCAGCAGTGGGCTTAGACAGGGAAATTCACCCCTCCACTTT
TRBJ2-7 | TRBD2 | TRBV6-1 | NA | CASSEEAGGSYEQYF | TGTGCCAGCAGTGAAGAAGCGGGGGGGTCCTACGAGCAGTACTTC
TRBJ2-7 | TRBD1 | TRBV24-1 | NA | CATSKTGGSEQYF | TGTGCCACCAGCAAGACAGGGGGCAGCGAGCAGTACTTC
TRBJ1-2 | NA | TRBV7-3 | few | CASSEQGGDGYTF | TGTGCCAGCAGTGAACAGGGTGGGGATGGCTACACCTTC
TRBJ1-1 | NA | TRBV4-1 | once | CASSQVIRSNTEAFF | TGCGCCAGCAGCCAAGTTATACGGTCGAACACTGAAGCTTTCTTT
TRBJ1-1 | NA | TRBV7-9 | NA | CASTSPTDMNTEAFF | TGTGCCAGCACCTCCCCAACAGACATGAACACTGAAGCTTTCTTT
TRBJ2-3 | NA | TRBV5-1 | NA | CASSLDFRTDTQYF | TGCGCCAGCAGCTTGGACTTCCGAACAGATACGCAGTATTTT
TRBJ2-7 | NA | TRBV20-1 | NA | CSASVQYEQYF | TGCAGTGCTAGTGTTCAGTACGAGCAGTACTTC
TRBJ2-7 | TRBD1 | TRBV7-3 | NA | CASSPRDRTHEQYF | TGTGCCAGCAGTCCCCGGGACAGGACCCACGAGCAGTACTTC
TRBJ1-1 | NA | TRBV2 | NA | CASGGLVDTEAFF | TGTGCCAGCGGAGGTTTAGTAGACACTGAAGCTTTCTTT
TRBJ1-1 | NA | TRBV6-5 | NA | CASSLASGTFAEAFF | TGTGCCAGCAGTCTCGCGTCCGGGACATTTGCTGAAGCTTTCTTT
TRBJ1-3 | NA | TRBV10-1 | NA | CASSEWSNYSGNTIYF | TGCGCCAGCAGTGAGTGGAGCAATTACTCTGGAAACACCATATATTTT
TRBJ1-1 | NA | TRBV6-4 | NA | CASSRGDTEAFF | TGTGCCAGCAGCAGGGGAGACACTGAAGCTTTCTTT
TRBJ2-7 | NA | TRBV11-2 | NA | CASSPRAGLDSYEQYF | TGTGCCAGCAGCCCCAGGGCGGGACTGGACTCCTACGAGCAGTACTTC
TRBJ1-1 | NA | TRBV30 | NA | CAWNRVQQTEAFF | TGTGCCTGGAATCGGGTGCAGCAAACTGAAGCTTTCTTT
TRBJ2-5 | NA | TRBV7-2 | NA | CASSSNRVGTQYF | TGTGCCAGCAGCTCGAACAGGGTTGGGACCCAGTACTTC
TRBJ1-1 | TRBD1 | TRBV19 | NA | CATETGADGTEAFF | TGTGCCACCGAGACAGGGGCGGACGGGACTGAAGCTTTCTTT
TRBJ2-1 | NA | TRBV6-5 | NA | CASSYTVESYNEQFF | TGTGCCAGCAGTTACACGGTCGAATCCTACAATGAGCAGTTCTTC
TRBJ1-5 | TRBD1 | TRBV7-9 | NA | CASSSGPGTANQPQHF | TGTGCCAGCAGCTCGGGGCCCGGGACAGCTAATCAGCCCCAGCATTTT
TRBJ1-5 | TRBD1 | TRBV10-2 | NA | CASSNIGTGDRNQPQHF | TGCGCCAGCAGTAACATTGGGACAGGGGATCGCAATCAGCCCCAGCATTTT
TRBJ2-1 | NA | TRBV6-5 | NA | CASTMQGYNEQFF | TGTGCCAGCACCATGCAGGGATACAATGAGCAGTTCTTC
TRBJ2-1 | NA | TRBV6-1 | NA | CASSEGTPTSNEQFF | TGTGCCAGCAGTGAAGGGACACCTACCTCCAATGAGCAGTTCTTC
TRBJ2-1 | NA | TRBV2 | NA | CASSDGAGAGWDEQFF | TGTGCCAGCAGTGATGGGGCGGGGGCCGGTTGGGATGAGCAGTTCTTC
TRBJ2-2 | TRBD2 | TRBV6-5 | NA | CASSLRGGSTGELFF | TGTGCCAGCTCATTGAGAGGCGGGAGCACCGGGGAGCTGTTTTTT
TRBJ2-2 | NA | TRBV12-3/TRBV12-4 | many | CASSLSVSGELFF | TGTGCCAGCAGTTTATCGGTGTCCGGGGAGCTGTTTTTT
TRBJ1-1 | NA | TRBV9 | NA | CASSVDRTEAFF | TGTGCCAGCAGCGTAGATCGGACTGAAGCTTTCTTT
TRBJ1-3 | NA | TRBV6-5 | NA | CASRQGTFSGNTIYF | TGTGCCAGCAGACAGGGAACCTTCTCTGGAAACACCATATATTTT
TRBJ2-3 | NA | TRBV2 | NA | CAGKTASTTDTQYF | TGTGCCGGCAAAACAGCATCCACTACAGATACGCAGTATTTT
TRBJ1-1 | TRBD1 | TRBV6-5 | NA | CASSGGTAKNTEAFF | TGTGCCAGCAGCGGCGGGACAGCGAAGAACACTGAAGCTTTCTTT
TRBJ2-7 | TRBD2 | TRBV6-5 | NA | CASSYSGGNEQYF | TGTGCCAGCAGTTACTCGGGAGGGAATGAGCAGTACTTC
TRBJ2-3 | TRBD2 | TRBV24-1 | NA | CATSDLASGVDTQYF | TGTGCCACCAGTGATTTGGCTAGCGGGGTAGATACGCAGTATTTT
TRBJ1-5 | NA | TRBV30 | NA | CAWSDGAGNQPQHF | TGTGCCTGGAGTGACGGGGCGGGGAATCAGCCCCAGCATTTT